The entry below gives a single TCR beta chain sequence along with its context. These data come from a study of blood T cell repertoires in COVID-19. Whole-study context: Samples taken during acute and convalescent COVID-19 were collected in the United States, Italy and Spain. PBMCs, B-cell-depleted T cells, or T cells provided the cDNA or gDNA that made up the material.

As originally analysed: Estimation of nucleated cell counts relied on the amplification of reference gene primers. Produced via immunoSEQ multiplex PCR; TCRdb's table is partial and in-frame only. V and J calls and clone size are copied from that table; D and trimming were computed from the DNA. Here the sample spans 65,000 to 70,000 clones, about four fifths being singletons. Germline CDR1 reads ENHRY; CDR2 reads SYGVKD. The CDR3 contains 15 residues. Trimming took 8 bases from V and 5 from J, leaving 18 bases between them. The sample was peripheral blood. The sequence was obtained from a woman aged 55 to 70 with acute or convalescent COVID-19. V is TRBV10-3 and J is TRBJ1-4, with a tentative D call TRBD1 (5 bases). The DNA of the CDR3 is TGTGCCATCGGGTTTATGGGGCAGGGAAATGAAAAACTGTTTTTT. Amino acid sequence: CAIGFMGQGNEKLFF.